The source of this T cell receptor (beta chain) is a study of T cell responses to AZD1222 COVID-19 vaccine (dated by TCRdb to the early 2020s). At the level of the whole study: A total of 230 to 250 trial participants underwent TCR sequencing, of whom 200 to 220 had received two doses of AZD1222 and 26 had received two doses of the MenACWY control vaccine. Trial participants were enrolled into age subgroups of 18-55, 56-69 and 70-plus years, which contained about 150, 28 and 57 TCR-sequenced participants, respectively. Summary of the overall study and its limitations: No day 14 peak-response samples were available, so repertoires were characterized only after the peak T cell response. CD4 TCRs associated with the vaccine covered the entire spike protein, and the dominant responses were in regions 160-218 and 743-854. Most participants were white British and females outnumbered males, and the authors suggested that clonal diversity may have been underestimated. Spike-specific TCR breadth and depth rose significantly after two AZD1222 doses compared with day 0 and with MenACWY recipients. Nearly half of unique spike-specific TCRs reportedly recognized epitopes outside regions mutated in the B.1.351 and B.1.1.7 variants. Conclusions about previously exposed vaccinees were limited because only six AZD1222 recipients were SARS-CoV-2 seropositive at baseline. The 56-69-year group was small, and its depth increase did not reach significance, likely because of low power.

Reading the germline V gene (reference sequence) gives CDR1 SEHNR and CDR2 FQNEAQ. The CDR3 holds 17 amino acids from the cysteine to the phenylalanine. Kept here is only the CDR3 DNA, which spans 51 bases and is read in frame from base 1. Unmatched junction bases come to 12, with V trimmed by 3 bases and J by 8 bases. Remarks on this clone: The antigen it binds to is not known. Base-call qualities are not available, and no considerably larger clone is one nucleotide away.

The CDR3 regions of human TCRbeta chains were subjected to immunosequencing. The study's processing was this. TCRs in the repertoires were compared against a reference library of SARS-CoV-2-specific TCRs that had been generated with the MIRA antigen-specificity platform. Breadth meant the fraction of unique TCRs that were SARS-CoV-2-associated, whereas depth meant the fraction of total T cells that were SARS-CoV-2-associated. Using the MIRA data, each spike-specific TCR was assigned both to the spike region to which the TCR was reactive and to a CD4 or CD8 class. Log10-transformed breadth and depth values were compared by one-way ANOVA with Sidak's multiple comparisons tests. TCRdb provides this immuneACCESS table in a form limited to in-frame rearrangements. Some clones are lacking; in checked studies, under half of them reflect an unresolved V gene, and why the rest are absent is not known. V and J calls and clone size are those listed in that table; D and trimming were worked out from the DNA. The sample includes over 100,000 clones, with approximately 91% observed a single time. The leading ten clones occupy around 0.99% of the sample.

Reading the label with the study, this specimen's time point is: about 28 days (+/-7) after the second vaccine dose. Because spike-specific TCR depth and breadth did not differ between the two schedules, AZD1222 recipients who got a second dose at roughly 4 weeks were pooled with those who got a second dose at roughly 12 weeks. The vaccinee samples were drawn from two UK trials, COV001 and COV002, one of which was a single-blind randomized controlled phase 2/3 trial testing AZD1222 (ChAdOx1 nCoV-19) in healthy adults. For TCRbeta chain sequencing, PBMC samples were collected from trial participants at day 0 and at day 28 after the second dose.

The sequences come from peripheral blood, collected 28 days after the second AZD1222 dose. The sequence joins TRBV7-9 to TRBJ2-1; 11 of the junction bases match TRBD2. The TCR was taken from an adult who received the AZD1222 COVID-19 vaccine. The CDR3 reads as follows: CASSFGLAGGVRDEQFF. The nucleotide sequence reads TGTGCCAGCAGCTTCGGGCTAGCGGGAGGCGTTCGGGATGAGCAGTTCTTC.